This is a list of T cell receptor beta chains from one sample in a study of T cell responses to AZD1222 COVID-19 vaccine. Assay: immunoSEQ multiplex PCR; the TCRdb copy retains only in-frame clones and omits some. The sample yields about 120,000 clones, 75% to 90% seen once. Sequencing used peripheral blood, obtained 28 days after the second AZD1222 dose. The origin of the receptors is an adult who received the AZD1222 COVID-19 vaccine. Each CDR3 is given with its conserved first and last residue. A D gene is named only where the DNA matches it firmly. Clone size appears in some rows only: once, few, many, or a class for an expanded clone.

D: -; size: -; V: TRBV5-1; J: TRBJ2-2; DNA: TGCGCCAGCAGCGGGACCGGGGAGCTGTTTTTT; CDR3: CASSGTGELFF
D: TRBD2; size: -; V: TRBV5-1; J: TRBJ2-7; DNA: TGCGCCAGCAGCTTTAGGACGGGAGGAAGGTCCTACGAGCAGTACTTC; CDR3: CASSFRTGGRSYEQYF
D: -; size: -; V: TRBV28; J: TRBJ1-5; DNA: TGTGCCAGCAGAGACATCAGGGAGGGACAGCCCCAGCATTTT; CDR3: CASRDIREGQPQHF
D: -; size: -; V: TRBV10-3; J: TRBJ1-5; DNA: TGTGCCATCAGCAACAGGGAAAATCAGCCCCAGCATTTT; CDR3: CAISNRENQPQHF
D: -; size: -; V: TRBV2; J: TRBJ1-5; DNA: TGTGCCAGCAGTTCTTTAGGGGGCAATCAGCCCCAGCATTTT; CDR3: CASSSLGGNQPQHF
D: -; size: -; V: TRBV4-3; J: TRBJ1-2; DNA: TGCGCCAGCAGCTATGGGGACGGGTATGGCTACACCTTC; CDR3: CASSYGDGYGYTF
D: TRBD2; size: -; V: TRBV6-4; J: TRBJ2-3; DNA: TGTGCCAGCAGTGAGCGGGGGGGCTTCGATACGCAGTATTTT; CDR3: CASSERGGFDTQYF
D: -; size: -; V: TRBV12-3/TRBV12-4; J: TRBJ1-6; DNA: TGTGCCAGCAGCCGCGTTAATTCACCCCTCCACTTT; CDR3: CASSRVNSPLHF
D: -; size: -; V: TRBV14; J: TRBJ1-1; DNA: TGTGCCAGCAGCCAAGATCAGGGAGGACCATACACTGAAGCTTTCTTT; CDR3: CASSQDQGGPYTEAFF
D: -; size: -; V: TRBV6-6; J: TRBJ1-2; DNA: TGTGCCAGCAGCCCCGATGTAAACTATGGCTACACCTTC; CDR3: CASSPDVNYGYTF
D: -; size: -; V: TRBV5-1; J: TRBJ2-7; DNA: TGCGCCAGCAGCTTGGGACCTCCGGGCGAGCAGTACTTC; CDR3: CASSLGPPGEQYF
D: TRBD1; size: -; V: TRBV6-2/TRBV6-3; J: TRBJ2-1; DNA: TGTGCCAGCAGTTACGAGTGGGGGACAGTCTGGTTCTTC; CDR3: CASSYEWGTVWFF
D: -; size: once; V: TRBV18; J: TRBJ1-1; DNA: TGTGCCAGCTCACCCTCAGGCCTATCGGCTTTCTTT; CDR3: CASSPSGLSAFF
D: -; size: -; V: TRBV18; J: TRBJ2-7; DNA: TGTGCCAGCTCACCTGCGGAGGACTGGGGCGAGCAGTACTTC; CDR3: CASSPAEDWGEQYF
D: TRBD1; size: -; V: TRBV5-4; J: TRBJ1-1; DNA: TGTGCCAGCAGCTTGTGGGACAGGGGACCGAACACTGAAGCTTTCTTT; CDR3: CASSLWDRGPNTEAFF
D: TRBD1; size: -; V: TRBV19; J: TRBJ1-4; DNA: TGTGCCACCCAAGACAGGGGGCGGAGTGAAAAACTGTTTTTT; CDR3: CATQDRGRSEKLFF
D: TRBD1; size: -; V: TRBV3-1/TRBV3-2; J: TRBJ2-7; DNA: TGTGCCAGCAGCCCTCCTCGACAGGGAATTGTCTACGAGCAGTACTTC; CDR3: CASSPPRQGIVYEQYF
D: -; size: -; V: TRBV6-6; J: TRBJ2-5; DNA: TGTGCCAGCAGCCGAGGGGGGTTCCCAGAGACCCAGTACTTC; CDR3: CASSRGGFPETQYF
D: TRBD2; size: -; V: TRBV11-3; J: TRBJ2-3; DNA: TGTGCCAGCAGCGGCGGGACTAGCGGGGCAGATACGCAGTATTTT; CDR3: CASSGGTSGADTQYF
D: -; size: -; V: TRBV2; J: TRBJ2-1; DNA: TGTGCCAGCACGGGGGTTTTTGAGCAGTTCTTC; CDR3: CASTGVFEQFF
D: -; size: -; V: TRBV24-1; J: TRBJ2-7; DNA: TGTGCCACCCTGAAAGTGGGCCCTCCCGGCGGGGCCTACGAGCAGTACTTC; CDR3: CATLKVGPPGGAYEQYF
D: TRBD2; size: -; V: TRBV13; J: TRBJ2-4; DNA: TGTGCCAGCGCTTCAAGCGGGGAGGCCAAAAACATTCAGTACTTC; CDR3: CASASSGEAKNIQYF
D: -; size: -; V: TRBV2; J: TRBJ1-2; DNA: TGTGCCAGCAGTGAACCCCCGGGGTCGGGTGGCTACACCTTC; CDR3: CASSEPPGSGGYTF
D: -; size: -; V: TRBV4-3; J: TRBJ1-1; DNA: TGCGCCAGCAGCCAAGATCGTCTCCCGAACACTGAAGCTTTCTTT; CDR3: CASSQDRLPNTEAFF
D: -; size: -; V: TRBV30; J: TRBJ1-1; DNA: TGTGCCTGGAGTGTACCCGACTTCGAAGCTTTCTTT; CDR3: CAWSVPDFEAFF
D: -; size: -; V: TRBV5-1; J: TRBJ1-4; DNA: TGCGCCAGCAGCTTGGGAGGGGGAAATGAAAAACTGTTTTTT; CDR3: CASSLGGGNEKLFF
D: -; size: -; V: TRBV2; J: TRBJ1-6; DNA: TGTGCCAGCAGGGCCGGGGGGTTTTATAATTCACCCCTCCACTTT; CDR3: CASRAGGFYNSPLHF
D: -; size: -; V: TRBV18; J: TRBJ1-1; DNA: TGTGCCAGCTCACCACAAGGCAATCCCGGAAGGGATGAAGCTTTCTTT; CDR3: CASSPQGNPGRDEAFF